Sequencing of this TCR beta chain was carried out in a study of blood T cell repertoires in COVID-19. The CDR3 has 15 residues. Unmatched junction bases numbered 9, after V lost 5 bases and J lost 6 bases. The germline V gene encodes CDR1 MNHEY and CDR2 SVGEGT. Repertoires were generated with immunoSEQ multiplex PCR, while TCRdb's copy carries only in-frame clones and drops some. The sample contains around 230,000 clones, 83% of which appear only once. This clone occurred once. The sequence derives from a woman in her 40s with active or convalescent COVID-19. The chain uses TRBV6-2 or TRBV6-3 and TRBJ1-5; 8 bases map to TRBD1. The sequencing input was peripheral blood. The CDR3 region is CASSGPGGGGQPQHF. The CDR3 nucleotides are TGTGCCAGCAGTGGCCCAGGGGGCGGAGGTCAGCCCCAGCATTTT.